This T cell receptor beta chain was sequenced during a study of control samples from healthy donors and cancer patients. The germline gives CDR1 SGHVS, CDR2 FNYEAQ. V was pared by 1 base and J by 2 bases, with 12 bases between. The CDR3 is 15 residues long. This table comes from immunoSEQ multiplex PCR, and its TCRdb copy is limited to in-frame clones, with some not included. The data contain some 90,000 clones, around 86% of them singletons. The chain links TRBV7-6 to TRBJ2-7; D possibly corresponds to TRBD1 (5 bases). The sample consisted of blood. This TCR came from a woman in her 50s in good health. The CDR3 here is CASSLEGQGPYEQYF. The CDR3 coding sequence is TGTGCCAGCAGCTTAGAAGGCCAGGGCCCCTACGAGCAGTACTTC.